Shown below are 2 T cell receptor beta chains from a single sample sequenced in a study of CD8 T cells in Susac syndrome (dated by TCRdb to between 2018 and 2020). To prepare the library, the immunoSEQ multiplex PCR assay was applied. RNA was extracted using the RNeasy kit, and about 0.45 to 1 ug of the RNA was reverse transcribed with random hexamers. The public reads were quality trimmed at Q25 with fastp and then assembled into clones with MiXCR by TCRdb, keeping productive beta chains. Under each unique CDR3 protein, matching rows form one entry showing the most common genes and DNA. For this sample there are 210,000 or so distinct CDR3 sequences; 80% to 95% appear just once. Of the sample, about 0.15% is held by the ten largest clones. The source material was CD8+ T cells from PBMCs. The source of these receptors is a human donor with multiple sclerosis.

The chain is built from TRBV7-9 and TRBJ2-5; no definite D call. There are 13 residues in the CDR3. V lost 1 base to trimming and J lost 4 bases, with 7 bases between them. Germline CDR1 is SEHNR and CDR2 is FQNEAQ (reference sequence). The CDR3 spells CASSLEMVETQYF. CDR3 bases: TGTGCCAGCAGCTTAGAGATGGTAGAGACCCAGTACTTC. Complete variable domain (other parts from reference TRBV7-9 and TRBJ2-5): DTGVSQNPRHKITKRGQNVTFRCDPISEHNRLYWYRQTLGQGPEFLTYFQNEAQLEKSRLLSDRFSAERPKGSFSTLEIQRTEQGDSAMYLCASSLEMVETQYFGPGTRLLVL.

J is TRBJ2-7 and V is TRBV18, with TRBD1 matching over 10 bases. CDR1 KGHSH and CDR2 LQKENI come from the germline V gene. The junction had 11 bases not matched to a gene; V was cut back by 3 bases and J by 9 bases. CDR3 length: 15 residues. CDR3 DNA sequence: TGTGCCAGCTCACCCGGGACAGGGGTTTACCTTCGGCAGTACTTC. Protein product: CASSPGTGVYLRQYF.